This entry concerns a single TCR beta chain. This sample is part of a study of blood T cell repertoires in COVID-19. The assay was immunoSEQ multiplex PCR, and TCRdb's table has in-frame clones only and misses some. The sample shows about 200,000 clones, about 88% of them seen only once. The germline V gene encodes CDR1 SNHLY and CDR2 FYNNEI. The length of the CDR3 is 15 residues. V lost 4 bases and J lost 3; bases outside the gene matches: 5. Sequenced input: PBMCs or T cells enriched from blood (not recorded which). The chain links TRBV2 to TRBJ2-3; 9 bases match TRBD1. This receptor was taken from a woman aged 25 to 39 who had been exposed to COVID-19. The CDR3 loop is CASSGRTGVTDTQYF. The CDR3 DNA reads TGTGCCAGCAGTGGCCGGACAGGGGTTACAGATACGCAGTATTTT. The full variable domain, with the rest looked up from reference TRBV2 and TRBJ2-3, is EPEVTQTPSHQVTQMGQEVILRCVPISNHLYFYWYRQILGQKVEFLVSFYNNEISEKSEIFDDQFSVERPDGSNFTLKIRSTKLEDSAMYFCASSGRTGVTDTQYFGPGTRLTVL.